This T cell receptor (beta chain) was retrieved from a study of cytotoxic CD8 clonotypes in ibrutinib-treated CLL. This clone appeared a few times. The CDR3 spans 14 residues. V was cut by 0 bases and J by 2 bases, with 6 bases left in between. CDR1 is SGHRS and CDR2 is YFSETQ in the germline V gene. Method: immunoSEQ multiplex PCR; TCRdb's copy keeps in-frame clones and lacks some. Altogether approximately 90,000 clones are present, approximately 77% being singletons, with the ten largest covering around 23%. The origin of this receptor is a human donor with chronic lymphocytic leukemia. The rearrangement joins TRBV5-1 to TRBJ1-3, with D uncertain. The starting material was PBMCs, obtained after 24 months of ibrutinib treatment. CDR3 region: CASSLERPGNTIYF. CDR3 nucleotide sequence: TGCGCCAGCAGCTTGGAACGTCCTGGAAACACCATATATTTT. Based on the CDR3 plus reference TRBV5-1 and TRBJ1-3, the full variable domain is KAGVTQTPRYLIKTRGQQVTLSCSPISGHRSVSWYQQTPGQGLQFLFEYFSETQRNKGNFPGRFSGRQFSNSRSEMNVSTLELGDSALYLCASSLERPGNTIYFGEGSWLTVV.